This T cell receptor beta chain was sequenced in a study of T cells in Graves' hyperthyroidism and ophthalmopathy. A remark on this clonotype: Its antigen remains unidentified.

This CDR3 has 14 amino acids. The ends were cut back, 6 bases at V and 4 bases at J, with 15 bases in the middle. Per germline, CDR1 MNHNS and CDR2 SASEGT. Study-level findings and limits: In the blood, most expanded thyroid clonotypes above 0.001 appeared as well.

RNA transcripts yielded amplified TCR beta CDR3 regions. The study used the HTBI primer set for a first-round RT-PCR of the TCR CDR3. Each CDR3 protein is one row after TCRdb ran MiXCR on the multiplex PCR reads. The sample shows about 270,000 distinct CDR3 sequences, around 24% of them seen only once. This receptor was identified in a woman in her 40s with Graves' ophthalmopathy. The sample taken for sequencing was blood. V usage is TRBV6-1 and J usage is TRBJ1-2; a weak D match, TRBD1 (6 bases). The CDR3: CASSPDSPGYGYTF. Written as DNA, the CDR3 is TGTGCCAGCAGCCCGGACAGTCCGGGCTATGGCTACACCTTC.